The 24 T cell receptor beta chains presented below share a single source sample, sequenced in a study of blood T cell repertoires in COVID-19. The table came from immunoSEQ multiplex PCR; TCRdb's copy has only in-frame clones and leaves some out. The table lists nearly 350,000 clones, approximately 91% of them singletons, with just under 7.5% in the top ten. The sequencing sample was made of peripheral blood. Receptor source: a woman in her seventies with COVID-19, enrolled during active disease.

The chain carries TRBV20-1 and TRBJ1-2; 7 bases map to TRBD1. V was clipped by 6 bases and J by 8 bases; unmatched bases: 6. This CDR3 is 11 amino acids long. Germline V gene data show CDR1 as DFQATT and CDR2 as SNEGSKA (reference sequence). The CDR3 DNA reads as TGCAGTGCCGTTAACAGGGGCGGCTACACCTTC. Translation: CSAVNRGGYTF.

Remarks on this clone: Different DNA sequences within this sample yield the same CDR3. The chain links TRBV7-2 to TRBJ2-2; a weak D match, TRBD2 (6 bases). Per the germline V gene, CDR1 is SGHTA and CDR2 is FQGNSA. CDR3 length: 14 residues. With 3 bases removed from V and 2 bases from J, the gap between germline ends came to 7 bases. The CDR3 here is CASSLGGNTGELFF. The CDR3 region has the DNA TGTGCCAGCAGCTTGGGGGGAAACACCGGGGAGCTGTTTTTT.

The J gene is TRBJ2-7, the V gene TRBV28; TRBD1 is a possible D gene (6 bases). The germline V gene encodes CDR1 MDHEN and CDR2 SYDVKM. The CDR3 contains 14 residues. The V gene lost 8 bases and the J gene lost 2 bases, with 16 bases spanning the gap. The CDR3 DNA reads TGTGCCAGCCGGGCAGGGGACAACGCCTACGAGCAGTACTTC. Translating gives CASRAGDNAYEQYF.

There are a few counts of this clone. The CDR3 spells CASTGLAGLTDTQYF. CDR3 coding DNA: TGTGCCAGCACCGGACTAGCGGGGTTGACAGATACGCAGTATTTT. The V gene is TRBV28, the J gene TRBJ2-3; 12 bases map to TRBD2. CDR3 length: 15 residues. V lost 7 bases, J lost 3 bases, and 5 bases stayed unmatched. The germline V gene has CDR1 MDHEN and CDR2 SYDVKM.

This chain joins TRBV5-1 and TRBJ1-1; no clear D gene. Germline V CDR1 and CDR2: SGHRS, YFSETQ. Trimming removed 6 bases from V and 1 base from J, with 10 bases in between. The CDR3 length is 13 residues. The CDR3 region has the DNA TGCGCCAGCAAATTGGAGAGGAACACTGAAGCTTTCTTT. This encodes CASKLERNTEAFF.

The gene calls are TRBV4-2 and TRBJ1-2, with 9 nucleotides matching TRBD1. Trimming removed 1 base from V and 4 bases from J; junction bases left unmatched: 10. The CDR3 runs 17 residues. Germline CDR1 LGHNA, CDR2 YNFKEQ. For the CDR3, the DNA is TGTGCCAGCAGCCAAGGGTTCGTGGGACAGGGATCCTATGGCTACACCTTC. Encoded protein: CASSQGFVGQGSYGYTF.

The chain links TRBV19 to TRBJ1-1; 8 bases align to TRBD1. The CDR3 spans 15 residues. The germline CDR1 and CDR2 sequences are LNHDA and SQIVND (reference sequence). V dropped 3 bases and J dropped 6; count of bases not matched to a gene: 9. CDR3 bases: TGTGCCAGTAGTATCCTACAGGGGGGGATCCCTGAAGCTTTCTTT. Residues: CASSILQGGIPEAFF.

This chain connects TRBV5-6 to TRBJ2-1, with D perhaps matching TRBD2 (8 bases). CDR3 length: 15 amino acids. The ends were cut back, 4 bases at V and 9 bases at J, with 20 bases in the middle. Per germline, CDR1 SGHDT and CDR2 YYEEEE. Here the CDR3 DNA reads TGTGCCAGCAGCCCCGGACTAGCAGGGGGGCGTGAGCAGTTCTTC. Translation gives CASSPGLAGGREQFF.

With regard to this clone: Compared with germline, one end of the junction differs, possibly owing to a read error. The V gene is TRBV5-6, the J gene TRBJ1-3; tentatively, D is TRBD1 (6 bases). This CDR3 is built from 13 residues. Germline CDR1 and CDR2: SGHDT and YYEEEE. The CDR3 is CASSLGPGTHGVF. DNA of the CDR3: TGTGCCAGCAGCTTGGGGCCCGGGACACACGGAGTCTTT.

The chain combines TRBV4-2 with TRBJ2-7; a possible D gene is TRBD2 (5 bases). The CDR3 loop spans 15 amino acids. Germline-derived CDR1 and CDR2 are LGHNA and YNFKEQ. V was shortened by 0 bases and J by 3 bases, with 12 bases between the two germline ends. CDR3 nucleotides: TGTGCCAGCAGCCAAGATCTCGAGGGTGGCTACGAGCAGTACTTC. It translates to CASSQDLEGGYEQYF.

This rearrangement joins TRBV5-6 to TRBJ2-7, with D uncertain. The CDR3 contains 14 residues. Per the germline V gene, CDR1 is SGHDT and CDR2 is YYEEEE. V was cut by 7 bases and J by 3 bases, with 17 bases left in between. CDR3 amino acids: CASDSRKTGYEQYF. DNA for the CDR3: TGTGCCAGCGACTCAAGGAAGACCGGCTACGAGCAGTACTTC.

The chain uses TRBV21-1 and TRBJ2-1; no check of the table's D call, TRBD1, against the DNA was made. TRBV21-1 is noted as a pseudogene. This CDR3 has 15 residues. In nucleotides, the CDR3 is TGTGCCAGCAGGTTCACTCTTGACAGGTGCAATGAGCAGTTCTTC. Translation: CASRFTLDRCNEQFF.

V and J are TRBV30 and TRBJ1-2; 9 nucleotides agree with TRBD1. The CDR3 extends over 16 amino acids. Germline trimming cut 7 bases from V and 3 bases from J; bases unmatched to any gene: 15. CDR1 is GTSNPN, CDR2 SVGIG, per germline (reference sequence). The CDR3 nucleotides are TGTGCCTTGATAAGGACAGGGGATTCAGGGGACTATGGCTACACCTTC. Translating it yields CALIRTGDSGDYGYTF.

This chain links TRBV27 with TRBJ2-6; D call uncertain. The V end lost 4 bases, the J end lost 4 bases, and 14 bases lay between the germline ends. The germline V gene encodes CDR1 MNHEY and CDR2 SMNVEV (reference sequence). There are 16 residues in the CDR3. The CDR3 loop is CASSSPPPAGANVLTF. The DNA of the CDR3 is TGTGCCAGCAGTTCCCCTCCCCCCGCGGGGGCCAACGTCCTGACTTTC.

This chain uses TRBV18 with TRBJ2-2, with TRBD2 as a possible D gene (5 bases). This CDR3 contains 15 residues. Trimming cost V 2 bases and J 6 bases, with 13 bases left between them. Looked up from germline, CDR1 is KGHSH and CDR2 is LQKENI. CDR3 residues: CASSPRGSSAGELFF. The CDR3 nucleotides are TGTGCCAGCTCACCAAGAGGGTCCTCCGCCGGGGAGCTGTTTTTT.

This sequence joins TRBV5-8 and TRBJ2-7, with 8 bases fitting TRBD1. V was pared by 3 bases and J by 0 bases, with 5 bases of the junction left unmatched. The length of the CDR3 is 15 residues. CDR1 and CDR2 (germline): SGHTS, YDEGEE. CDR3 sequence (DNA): TGTGCCAGCAGCTCCCCGACAGGGGCCTCCTACGAGCAGTACTTC. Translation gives CASSSPTGASYEQYF.

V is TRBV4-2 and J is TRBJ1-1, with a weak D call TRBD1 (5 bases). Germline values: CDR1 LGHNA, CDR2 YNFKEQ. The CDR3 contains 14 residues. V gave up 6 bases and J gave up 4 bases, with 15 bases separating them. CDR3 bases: TGTGCCAGCAGGGACCTTGTGGGGGGCACTGAAGCTTTCTTT. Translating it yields CASRDLVGGTEAFF.

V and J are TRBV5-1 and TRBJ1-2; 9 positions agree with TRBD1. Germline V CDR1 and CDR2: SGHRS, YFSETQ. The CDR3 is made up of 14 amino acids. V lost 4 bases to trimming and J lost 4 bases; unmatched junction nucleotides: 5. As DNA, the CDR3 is TGCGCCAGCAGCCAACCGGGACAGGGCTATGGCTACACCTTC. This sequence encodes CASSQPGQGYGYTF. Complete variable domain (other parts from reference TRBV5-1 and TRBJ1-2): KAGVTQTPRYLIKTRGQQVTLSCSPISGHRSVSWYQQTPGQGLQFLFEYFSETQRNKGNFPGRFSGRQFSNSRSEMNVSTLELGDSALYLCASSQPGQGYGYTFGSGTRLTVV.

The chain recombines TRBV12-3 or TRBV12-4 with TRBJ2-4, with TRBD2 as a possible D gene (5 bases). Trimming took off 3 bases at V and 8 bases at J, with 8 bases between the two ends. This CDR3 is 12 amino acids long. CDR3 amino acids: CASSLGSHIQYF. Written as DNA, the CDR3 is TGTGCCAGCAGTTTGGGGAGCCACATTCAGTACTTC.

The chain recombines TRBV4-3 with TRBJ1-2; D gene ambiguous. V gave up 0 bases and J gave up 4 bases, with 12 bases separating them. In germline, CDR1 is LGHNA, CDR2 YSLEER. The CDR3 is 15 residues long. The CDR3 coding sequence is TGCGCCAGCAGCCAAGAGACCTGGGCAGCCTATGGCTACACCTTC. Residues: CASSQETWAAYGYTF.

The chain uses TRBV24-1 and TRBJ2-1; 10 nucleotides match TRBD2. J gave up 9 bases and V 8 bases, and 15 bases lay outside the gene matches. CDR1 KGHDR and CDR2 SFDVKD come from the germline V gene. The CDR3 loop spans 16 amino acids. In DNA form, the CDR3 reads TGTGCCACCAAGGAGCGGGGGGGGCCGATCGGGAGTGAGCAGTTCTTC. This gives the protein CATKERGGPIGSEQFF.

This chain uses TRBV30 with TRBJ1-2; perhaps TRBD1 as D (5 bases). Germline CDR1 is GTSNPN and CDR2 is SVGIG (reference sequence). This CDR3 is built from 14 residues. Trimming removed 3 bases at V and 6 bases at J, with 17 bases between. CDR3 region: CAWSRAGRQNGYTF. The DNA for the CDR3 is TGTGCCTGGAGCAGAGCGGGGCGTCAGAATGGCTACACCTTC.

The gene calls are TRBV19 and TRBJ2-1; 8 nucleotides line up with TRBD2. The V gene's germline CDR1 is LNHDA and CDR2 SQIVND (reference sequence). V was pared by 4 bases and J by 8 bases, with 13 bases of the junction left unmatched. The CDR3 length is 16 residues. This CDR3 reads CASSNERGPSVDEQFF. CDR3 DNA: TGTGCCAGTAGTAACGAGCGGGGGCCTTCGGTCGATGAGCAGTTCTTC. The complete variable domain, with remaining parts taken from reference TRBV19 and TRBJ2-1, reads DGGITQSPKYLFRKEGQNVTLSCEQNLNHDAMYWYRQDPGQGLRLIYYSQIVNDFQKGDIAEGYSVSREKKESFPLTVTSAQKNPTAFYLCASSNERGPSVDEQFFGPGTRLTVL.

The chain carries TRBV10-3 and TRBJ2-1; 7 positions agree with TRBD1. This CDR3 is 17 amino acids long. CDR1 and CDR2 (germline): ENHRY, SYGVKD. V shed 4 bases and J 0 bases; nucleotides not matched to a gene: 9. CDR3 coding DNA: TGTGCCATCAGTGGCAGACAGGGTCCAAGCTCCTACAATGAGCAGTTCTTC. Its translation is CAISGRQGPSSYNEQFF.